Below are 21 T cell receptor beta chains sequenced from a single sample in a study of PD-1 blockade in classical Hodgkin lymphoma. This table comes from immunoSEQ multiplex PCR, and its TCRdb copy is limited to in-frame clones, with some not included. The repertoire holds tens of thousands of clones, approximately 89% seen once, with roughly 10% in the top ten. All the patients suffered relapse after autologous stem cell transplantation, and brentuximab vedotin exposure differed. The sample consisted of peripheral blood mononuclear cells (PBMCs), taken before the second cycle of nivolumab. The receptor source for this set is a human donor with classical Hodgkin lymphoma.

The rearrangement links TRBV27 to TRBJ1-2, with D tentatively TRBD1 (5 bases). The V gene lost 4 bases and the J gene lost 7 bases, with 10 bases spanning the gap. The CDR3 has 12 residues. In germline, CDR1 is MNHEY, CDR2 SMNVEV (reference sequence). The CDR3 sequence is CASSSKGLGYTF. CDR3 coding DNA: TGTGCCAGCAGTTCCAAGGGACTTGGCTACACCTTC.

Notes on this clone: Compared with germline, one end of the junction differs, possibly owing to a read error. The chain combines TRBV10-3 with TRBJ2-1; 13 nucleotides match TRBD2. CDR3 size: 15 residues. Germline CDR1 reads ENHRY; CDR2 reads SYGVKD. Written as DNA, the CDR3 is TGTGCCATCAGTGGGACTAGCGGGAGCTACCATGAGCAGTTCTTC. Its protein product is CAISGTSGSYHEQFF.

This chain joins TRBV28 and TRBJ2-5; 8 positions match TRBD1. After removal of 1 base from V and 4 bases from J, the junction contained 2 bases not matched to a gene. Germline V gene lookup returns CDR1 MDHEN and CDR2 SYDVKM. This CDR3 spans 14 amino acids. The CDR3 protein is CASSLSGGGETQYF. In DNA, the CDR3 is TGTGCCAGCAGTTTATCAGGGGGCGGAGAGACCCAGTACTTC.

This rearrangement joins TRBV7-9 to TRBJ2-7, with D maybe TRBD2 (7 bases). V lost 1 base, J lost 7 bases, and 11 bases lay in between. Per the germline V gene, CDR1 is SEHNR and CDR2 is FQNEAQ (reference sequence). The CDR3 is 13 amino acids. CDR3 amino acids: CASSLGSGTEQYF. The CDR3 coding sequence is TGTGCCAGCAGCTTAGGGAGCGGGACAGAGCAGTACTTC. The full variable domain, with the rest looked up from reference TRBV7-9 and TRBJ2-7, is DTGVSQNPRHKITKRGQNVTFRCDPISEHNRLYWYRQTLGQGPEFLTYFQNEAQLEKSRLLSDRFSAERPKGSFSTLEIQRTEQGDSAMYLCASSLGSGTEQYFGPGTRLTVT.

V usage is TRBV27 and J usage is TRBJ1-2; D is possibly TRBD1 (6 bases). Germline V gene sequence: CDR1 MNHEY, CDR2 SMNVEV (reference sequence). V lost 4 bases, J lost 1 base, and 13 bases lay in between. This CDR3 spans 15 amino acids. CDR3 region: CASSSRAGVNYGYTF. CDR3 coding DNA: TGTGCCAGCAGTTCAAGGGCAGGGGTTAACTATGGCTACACCTTC.

V usage is TRBV10-1 and J usage is TRBJ1-1, with 10 bases that match TRBD1. The CDR3 runs to 15 residues. J lost 4 bases, V lost 6 bases, and 8 bases had no gene match. Germline V lookup: CDR1 WNHNN, CDR2 SYGVQD (reference sequence). The CDR3 spells CASSGTGVGTTEAFF. The CDR3, as DNA: TGCGCCAGCAGCGGGACAGGGGTTGGTACCACTGAAGCTTTCTTT.

The J gene is TRBJ2-5, the V gene TRBV2, with D perhaps matching TRBD2 (5 bases). The germline V gene encodes CDR1 SNHLY and CDR2 FYNNEI. V was cut by 3 bases and J by 5 bases, with 19 bases left in between. The CDR3 spans 16 residues. CDR3 residues: CASSDPIGREMETQYF. In nucleotides, the CDR3 is TGTGCCAGCAGTGACCCTATTGGGAGAGAGATGGAGACCCAGTACTTC.

The V call is TRBV9, the J call TRBJ2-7; 12 nucleotides align to TRBD2. J was trimmed by 4 bases and V by 0 bases; bases with no gene match: 8. CDR3 length equals 17 residues. Germline loops: CDR1 SGDLS, CDR2 YYNGEE. The CDR3 region has the DNA TGTGCCAGCAGCGTAGGGCCACGGACTAGCGGGATGTACGAGCAGTACTTC. This translates into CASSVGPRTSGMYEQYF.

This chain connects TRBV11-1 to TRBJ1-2; D unclear. Germline assignment: CDR1 SGHAT and CDR2 FQDESV (reference sequence). The V and J ends lost 1 base and 1 base respectively, with 7 bases between them. The CDR3 contains 14 residues. The CDR3 sequence: CASSLGYNNYGYTF. The CDR3 nucleotides are TGTGCCAGCAGCTTAGGATATAATAACTATGGCTACACCTTC.

This sequence joins TRBV7-8 and TRBJ2-5; the D gene is possibly TRBD1 (5 bases). The V gene's germline CDR1 is SGHVS and CDR2 FQNEAQ. CDR3 size: 15 residues. Trimming removed 4 bases at V and 4 bases at J, with 16 bases between. CDR3 bases: TGTGCCAGCAGCTCTAGGGGCATTTGGCTAGAGACCCAGTACTTC. Its protein is CASSSRGIWLETQYF.

V and J are TRBV28 and TRBJ1-3; D uncertain. V gave up 2 bases and J gave up 0 bases, with 5 bases separating them. The CDR3 covers 14 residues. The germline V gene encodes CDR1 MDHEN and CDR2 SYDVKM. The CDR3 spells CASSLVVSGNTIYF. The CDR3 DNA is TGTGCCAGCAGTTTAGTCGTCTCTGGAAACACCATATATTTT.

The CDR3 bases are TGTGCCAGCAGCCCCCTACTAGAGACCCAGTACTTC. Translation gives CASSPLLETQYF. J is TRBJ2-5 and V is TRBV7-8; no firm D call. This CDR3 has 12 residues. V was pared by 5 bases and J by 4 bases, with 8 bases between. Per the germline V gene, CDR1 is SGHVS and CDR2 is FQNEAQ.

This clone was seen once. V usage is TRBV18 and J usage is TRBJ1-1; 9 bases line up with TRBD1. V lost 4 bases and J lost 10; bases outside the gene matches: 13. Germline loops: CDR1 KGHSH, CDR2 LQKENI. CDR3 size: 15 residues. CDR3 nucleotides: TGTGCCAGCTCACGGCCCGGGACAGGGACGTCTGGAGCTTTCTTT. Translating it yields CASSRPGTGTSGAFF.

The chain uses TRBV18 and TRBJ2-1; D might be TRBD2 (6 bases). This CDR3 region has 14 residues. The V gene lost 3 bases and the J gene lost 6 bases, with 12 bases spanning the gap. Looked up from germline, CDR1 is KGHSH and CDR2 is LQKENI. CDR3 sequence: CASSPEGTFNEQFF. The CDR3 DNA reads TGTGCCAGCTCACCGGAAGGGACTTTCAATGAGCAGTTCTTC.

CDR3 amino acids: CASSFVALTPQETQYF. The CDR3 bases are TGCGCCAGCAGCTTTGTGGCACTAACCCCACAAGAGACCCAGTACTTC. This rearrangement joins TRBV5-1 to TRBJ2-5; D not resolved. Germline-derived CDR1 and CDR2 are SGHRS and YFSETQ. CDR3 size: 16 residues. The V end lost 2 bases, the J end lost 2 bases, and 16 bases lay between the germline ends.

The chain couples TRBV5-5 to TRBJ2-5; D remains unclear. CDR1 and CDR2 (germline): SGHKS, YYEKEE (reference sequence). The CDR3 covers 13 residues. V was shortened by 4 bases and J by 2 bases, with 9 bases between the two germline ends. CDR3 sequence (DNA): TGTGCCAGCAGCCTCACAGCTCAAGAGACCCAGTACTTC. Translating gives CASSLTAQETQYF.

This clone was recorded once. J is TRBJ1-2 and V is TRBV27; no firm D call. The germline gives CDR1 MNHEY, CDR2 SMNVEV (reference sequence). V was shortened by 4 bases and J by 7 bases, with 10 bases between the two germline ends. The CDR3 has 12 amino acids. The CDR3 sequence: CASSSAGFGYTF. In nucleotides, the CDR3 is TGTGCCAGCAGTTCCGCCGGGTTTGGCTACACCTTC.

The rearrangement links TRBV7-9 to TRBJ2-5; perhaps TRBD2 as D (6 bases). This CDR3 contains 13 residues. The V and J ends lost 5 bases and 3 bases respectively, with 10 bases between them. Looked up from germline, CDR1 is SEHNR and CDR2 is FQNEAQ (reference sequence). DNA for the CDR3: TGTGCCAGCAGCAAGGGACTCGAAGAGACCCAGTACTTC. As protein: CASSKGLEETQYF.

For the CDR3, the DNA is TGTGCCAGCAGCCAACAGGAAAGGATCAAGCCTGAAGCTTTCTTT. Translated, it gives CASSQQERIKPEAFF. This chain links TRBV6-6 with TRBJ1-1; D may be TRBD1 (5 bases). V was shortened by 6 bases and J by 6 bases, with 20 bases between the two germline ends. CDR3 size: 15 residues. From germline, CDR1 is MNHNY and CDR2 SVGAGI (reference sequence).

The chain has TRBV19 and TRBJ2-2, with 7 positions matching TRBD1. The CDR3 covers 17 residues. V shed 8 bases and J 2 bases; nucleotides not matched to a gene: 14. Germline CDR1 reads LNHDA; CDR2 reads SQIVND (reference sequence). The CDR3: CASRRRGSSVNTGELFF. DNA for the CDR3: TGTGCCAGTCGCCGCAGGGGGAGTTCAGTTAACACCGGGGAGCTGTTTTTT.

V gene TRBV29-1 combines with J gene TRBJ2-7; no firm D call. The CDR3 is made up of 14 amino acids. CDR1 SQVTM and CDR2 ANQGSEA come from the germline V gene. The germline V and J ends were trimmed by 4 bases and 2 bases, with 15 bases remaining between them. This chain's CDR3 is CSVAPASQPYEQYF. Written as DNA, the CDR3 is TGCAGCGTTGCTCCCGCCAGCCAGCCCTACGAGCAGTACTTC.